Below are 18 T cell receptor beta chains sequenced from a single sample in a study of cytomegalovirus exposure and HLA in healthy donors. Both 60 Vbeta primers and 13 Jbeta primers went into the PCR. Libraries were prepared by immunoSEQ multiplex PCR; TCRdb keeps only in-frame clonotypes and omits some of them. Here the sample table reports 100,000 or so clones. The sample was PBMCs. Receptor source: a woman aged 25-40 years in good health and CMV-seronegative.

The gene calls are TRBV27 and TRBJ2-1; the D gene is possibly TRBD2 (5 bases). From germline, CDR1 is MNHEY and CDR2 SMNVEV (reference sequence). V was trimmed by 6 bases and J by 9 bases, leaving 12 bases between them. The CDR3 totals 12 residues. CDR3 sequence (DNA): TGTGCCAGCAGGGAGGTCGGGTTTGAGCAGTTCTTC. It translates to CASREVGFEQFF.

The chain carries TRBV29-1 and TRBJ2-5; 9 bases fit TRBD1. After removal of 5 bases from V and 2 bases from J, the junction contained 6 bases not matched to a gene. Germline V lookup: CDR1 SQVTM, CDR2 ANQGSEA. The CDR3 totals 14 residues. The CDR3 DNA reads as TGCAGCGTTTACCCGGGACAGGGACAAGAGACCCAGTACTTC. Its translation is CSVYPGQGQETQYF. Filled out from reference TRBV29-1 and TRBJ2-5, the complete variable domain reads SAVISQKPSRDICQRGTSLTIQCQVDSQVTMMFWYRQQPGQSLTLIATANQGSEATYESGFVIDKFPISRPNLTFSTLTVSNMSPEDSSIYLCSVYPGQGQETQYFGPGTRLLVL.

The chain employs TRBV18 and TRBJ1-1; 11 nucleotides match TRBD1. Germline V gene lookup returns CDR1 KGHSH and CDR2 LQKENI. CDR3 size: 17 residues. V gave up 3 bases and J gave up 4 bases; unmatched junction bases: 10. The CDR3 loop reads CASSPSVTGTGGTEAFF. As DNA, the CDR3 is TGTGCCAGCTCACCGTCCGTTACCGGGACAGGGGGCACTGAAGCTTTCTTT.

The chain combines TRBV4-1 with TRBJ1-4; D gene unclear. Germline CDR1 reads MGHRA; CDR2 reads YSYEKL. The CDR3 is made up of 15 amino acids. With 4 bases removed from V and 1 base from J, the gap between germline ends came to 10 bases. The CDR3 DNA is TGCGCCAGCAGCCGGATAACTAGAACTAATGAAAAACTGTTTTTT. Residues: CASSRITRTNEKLFF.

The J gene is TRBJ2-1, the V gene TRBV28; D unclear. Trimming removed 3 bases at V and 4 bases at J, with 10 bases between. The CDR3 is 14 residues long. Germline assignment: CDR1 MDHEN and CDR2 SYDVKM. The CDR3 loop is CASSLLKRYNEQFF. In DNA, the CDR3 is TGTGCCAGCAGTTTGCTTAAGAGGTACAATGAGCAGTTCTTC. The full variable domain, rest sourced from reference TRBV28 and TRBJ2-1, is DVKVTQSSRYLVKRTGEKVFLECVQDMDHENMFWYRQDPGLGLRLIYFSYDVKMKEKGDIPEGYSVSREKKERFSLILESASTNQTSMYLCASSLLKRYNEQFFGPGTRLTVL.

Worth noting for this clone: A read error may produce the germline difference seen at one junction end. This chain connects TRBV7-7 to TRBJ2-5, with 9 bases aligning to TRBD1. CDR1 SSHAT and CDR2 FNYEAQ come from the germline V gene (reference sequence). The CDR3 runs 14 residues. Here the CDR3 DNA reads TGTGCTAGCAGCCTGGGACAGGGCCAAGAGACCCAGTACTTC. Encoded protein: CASSLGQGQETQYF.

V gene TRBV30 combines with J gene TRBJ2-3; D perhaps matches TRBD2 (5 bases). V gave up 5 bases and J gave up 0 bases, with 15 bases separating them. This CDR3 has 15 amino acids. CDR1 and CDR2 (germline): GTSNPN, SVGIG (reference sequence). The CDR3: CAWVGRTLSTDTQYF. The CDR3 DNA sequence: TGTGCCTGGGTAGGCAGGACTCTCAGCACAGATACGCAGTATTTT.

The J gene is TRBJ1-2, the V gene TRBV19; 8 bases line up with TRBD1. CDR3 length: 16 amino acids. Trimming removed 5 bases from V and 0 bases from J; junction bases left unmatched: 8. Germline V gene data show CDR1 as LNHDA and CDR2 as SQIVND (reference sequence). The CDR3 DNA sequence: TGTGCCAGTAGTGGCGCAGGGGGCTCGACTAACTATGGCTACACCTTC. It specifies CASSGAGGSTNYGYTF.

The CDR3 nucleotides are TGTGCCAGCAGTAGGGACAGGGGGTACGAGCAGTACTTC. Its translation is CASSRDRGYEQYF. The chain joins TRBV6-5 to TRBJ2-7, with TRBD1 matching 11 bases. Trimming removed 5 bases from V and 4 bases from J; junction bases left unmatched: 1. The CDR3 contains 13 residues. Germline V gene sequence: CDR1 MNHEY, CDR2 SVGAGI.

The chain carries TRBV7-9 and TRBJ2-5; weak D call: TRBD1 (6 bases). The J call is doubtful: the DNA matches TRBJ2-7 better. CDR1 SEHNR and CDR2 FQNEAQ come from the germline V gene (reference sequence). The CDR3 sequence is 12 residues long. The CDR3 region is CASSAQGYEQYF. CDR3 nucleotide sequence: TGTGCCAGCAGCGCCCAGGGGTACGAGCAGTACTTC.

This sequence joins TRBV5-6 and TRBJ2-1; TRBD2 agrees at 11 bases. CDR3 length equals 16 residues. Germline CDR1 is SGHDT and CDR2 is YYEEEE. The J segment lost 5 bases and the V segment lost 0 bases, leaving 4 bases of the junction unmatched. The CDR3: CASSLVTSGRNNEQFF. CDR3 in DNA: TGTGCCAGCAGCTTGGTAACTAGCGGGAGAAACAATGAGCAGTTCTTC.

The chain carries TRBV7-8 and TRBJ2-1; 7 positions agree with TRBD2. CDR1 SGHVS and CDR2 FQNEAQ come from the germline V gene. J lost 0 bases, V lost 5 bases, and 10 bases had no gene match. CDR3 length: 17 residues. The CDR3 reads CASSILTSTSSYNEQFF. The CDR3 region has the DNA TGTGCCAGCAGCATCCTGACTAGCACGAGCTCCTACAATGAGCAGTTCTTC.

V and J are TRBV4-1 and TRBJ1-4, with D possibly matching TRBD1 (6 bases). This CDR3 has 16 residues. Germline loops: CDR1 MGHRA, CDR2 YSYEKL. V lost 3 bases and J lost 3, with 14 bases in between. In DNA, the CDR3 is TGCGCCAGCAGCCAGCGGACAGCTATACCTAATGAAAAACTGTTTTTT. It codes for CASSQRTAIPNEKLFF.

The chain joins TRBV6-5 to TRBJ2-7, with D tentatively TRBD2 (6 bases). This CDR3 is built from 13 residues. With 3 bases removed from V and 7 bases from J, the gap between germline ends came to 13 bases. Germline CDR1 MNHEY, CDR2 SVGAGI. Here the CDR3 DNA reads TGTGCCAGCAGTTATTCTCCACGGGGGGAGCAGTACTTC. Translated: CASSYSPRGEQYF.

The J gene is TRBJ1-1, the V gene TRBV29-1, with D uncertain. The CDR3 sequence is 10 residues long. From germline, CDR1 is SQVTM and CDR2 ANQGSEA. V was cut by 6 bases and J by 10 bases, with 12 bases left in between. Here the CDR3 reads CSVLHGGAFF. In DNA, the CDR3 is TGCAGCGTGCTGCACGGAGGAGCTTTCTTT.

V is TRBV7-3 and J is TRBJ2-3; 9 bases agree with TRBD1. This CDR3 has 16 residues. V trimming: 5 bases; J trimming: 2 bases; junction bases outside the gene matches: 8. Germline loops: CDR1 SGHTA, CDR2 FQGTGA. DNA for the CDR3: TGTGCCAGCAGCCTAAGCAGGGACAGGGCCACAGATACGCAGTATTTT. Translating gives CASSLSRDRATDTQYF.

The V gene is TRBV7-2, the J gene TRBJ2-1; TRBD2 aligns across 13 bases. The CDR3 extends over 16 amino acids. V shed 1 base and J 5 bases; nucleotides not matched to a gene: 2. Germline values: CDR1 SGHTA, CDR2 FQGNSA. CDR3 loop: CASSLGLAGGNNEQFF. In DNA, the CDR3 is TGTGCCAGCAGCTTAGGACTAGCGGGAGGAAACAATGAGCAGTTCTTC.

The chain combines TRBV5-6 with TRBJ2-3, with a weak D call TRBD2 (6 bases). This CDR3 is 12 amino acids long. Trimming removed 7 bases from V and 1 base from J, with 7 bases in between. The germline CDR1 and CDR2 sequences are SGHDT and YYEEEE. The CDR3, as DNA: TGTGCCAGCCAGCGGGGCACAGATACGCAGTATTTT. Its protein is CASQRGTDTQYF.